This T cell receptor beta chain was documented in a study of human T cells and chemical hapten exposure. The wider study: After 6 days, upper back 0.01% DPC patch tests were scored.

This clonotype came up a few times. The CDR3 totals 14 residues. V lost 5 bases and J lost 0, with 5 bases in between. CDR1 is SGHNT, CDR2 YENEEA, per germline. Authors' analysis steps: TCRs per sample had a median of roughly 96,000 and ranged from 23,224 to 690,600. Using its own MiXCR run on the RACE reads, TCRdb lists one record per CDR3 protein. The authors' filters were not applied to this entry. The sample records about 340,000 distinct CDR3 sequences, around 7% being singletons. Documented time point: patch test 1, 2 weeks after DPC sensitization. The treatment is: therapeutic diphenylcyclopropenone sensitization with weekly scalp DPC.

Sequencing used whole blood, obtained in connection with sensitization to the hapten diphenylcyclopropenone (DPC). The origin of this receptor is a woman between 18 and 29 years old with alopecia areata. Some clones in this sample may be carry-over from other donors' samples. The V gene is TRBV11-3, the J gene TRBJ2-6; D gene ambiguous. DNA of the CDR3: TGTGCCAGCAGCAAGACCTCTGGGGCCAACGTCCTGACTTTC. Translating it yields CASSKTSGANVLTF.